This entry lists 21 T cell receptor beta chains sequenced from one sample in a study of OX40 agonist ivuxolimab in advanced cancers. Profiled with immunoSEQ multiplex PCR; TCRdb holds only in-frame clones, not every one. The sample holds more than 95,000 clones, roughly 90% seen once. The sample consisted of CD4+ or CD8+ T cells sorted from blood, taken in a trial of the OX40 agonist ivuxolimab. The receptors come from an adult with an advanced solid tumor such as melanoma, head and neck, liver or kidney cancer.

V is TRBV5-8 and J is TRBJ1-1; TRBD1 agrees at 7 bases. The CDR3 covers 13 residues. After removal of 5 bases from V and 5 bases from J, the junction contained 6 bases not matched to a gene. Germline V CDR1 and CDR2: SGHTS, YDEGEE. As DNA, the CDR3 is TGTGCCAGCAGTCTGACAGGGAGGACTGAAGCTTTCTTT. Protein product: CASSLTGRTEAFF.

The chain links TRBV19 to TRBJ1-3, with D unclear. Trimming shortened V by 0 bases and J by 0 bases, and 9 bases separated the two germline ends. This CDR3 contains 16 residues. Germline V lookup: CDR1 LNHDA, CDR2 SQIVND (reference sequence). In DNA, the CDR3 is TGTGCCAGTAGTATAGATTCGGCCGTCTCTGGAAACACCATATATTTT. This sequence encodes CASSIDSAVSGNTIYF.

The chain's CDR3 is CASSPAGSATNEKLFF. CDR3 coding DNA: TGTGCCAGCTCACCGGCCGGGTCTGCAACTAATGAAAAACTGTTTTTT. This rearrangement joins TRBV18 to TRBJ1-4, with no clear D. CDR1 and CDR2 from the germline V gene are KGHSH and LQKENI. The CDR3 is 16 amino acids. V lost 3 bases to trimming and J lost 0 bases, with 11 bases between them.

This chain connects TRBV7-2 to TRBJ1-1; a possible D gene is TRBD1 (5 bases). Deletions cut 1 base from V and 0 bases from J, with 12 bases between. The CDR3 is 16 residues long. The germline V gene encodes CDR1 SGHTA and CDR2 FQGNSA. The CDR3 coding sequence is TGTGCCAGCAGCTTAGTTGGTATAGGGGTGAACACTGAAGCTTTCTTT. Its protein is CASSLVGIGVNTEAFF.

The V and J genes are TRBV7-3 and TRBJ2-3; D is undetermined. There are 14 residues in the CDR3. CDR1 and CDR2 from the germline V gene are SGHTA and FQGTGA. V lost 2 bases to trimming and J lost 2 bases, with 8 bases between them. The CDR3 spells CASSLDITTDTQYF. The CDR3 DNA is TGTGCCAGCAGCTTAGATATAACCACAGATACGCAGTATTTT.

This rearrangement joins TRBV6-4 to TRBJ2-2; D uncertain. Trimming removed 6 bases at V and 2 bases at J, with 10 bases between. The germline gives CDR1 MRHNA, CDR2 SNTAGT. This CDR3 is 14 amino acids long. CDR3 nucleotide sequence: TGTGCCAGCAGAATGGAAATAAACACCGGGGAGCTGTTTTTT. This translates into CASRMEINTGELFF.

The J gene is TRBJ1-1, the V gene TRBV7-2; D gene ambiguous. CDR3 size: 12 residues. V lost 5 bases and J lost 11, with 15 bases in between. The germline CDR1 and CDR2 sequences are SGHTA and FQGNSA. In DNA form, the CDR3 reads TGTGCCAGCAGCCACGAGCCCCGGGTGGCTTTCTTT. The encoded protein is CASSHEPRVAFF.

In DNA form, the CDR3 reads TGCGCCAGCAGCCCTGAAACCGGGTCCGGGGAGCTGTTTTTT. Amino acids: CASSPETGSGELFF. The V gene is TRBV5-1, the J gene TRBJ2-2; no reliable D call. Germline-derived CDR1 and CDR2 are SGHRS and YFSETQ. This CDR3 has 14 amino acids. The V end lost 4 bases, the J end lost 6 bases, and 13 bases lay between the germline ends.

The chain recombines TRBV9 with TRBJ2-7; the match to TRBD2 covers 9 bases. Losses at the gene ends were 0 bases for V and 6 bases for J; bases not matched to a gene: 10. Germline-derived CDR1 and CDR2 are SGDLS and YYNGEE. CDR3 size: 16 residues. CDR3: CASSVGSSGSIGEQYF. In nucleotides, the CDR3 is TGTGCCAGCAGCGTAGGGAGTAGCGGGAGCATCGGCGAGCAGTACTTC.

The chain uses TRBV4-3 and TRBJ2-5, with a tentative D call TRBD1 (5 bases). Per the germline V gene, CDR1 is LGHNA and CDR2 is YSLEER. V was trimmed by 1 base and J by 5 bases, leaving 11 bases between them. CDR3 length: 14 residues. The CDR3 is CASSQGPGMETQYF. CDR3 coding DNA: TGCGCCAGCAGCCAAGGGCCAGGGATGGAGACCCAGTACTTC.

Only a few counts were recorded for this clone. This chain links TRBV18 with TRBJ1-5; maybe TRBD1 (6 bases). The CDR3 contains 16 residues. Germline assignment: CDR1 KGHSH and CDR2 LQKENI. Trimming took 2 bases from V and 0 from J, leaving 11 bases between them. The CDR3 spells CASSPGQTNSNQPQHF. CDR3 coding DNA: TGTGCCAGCTCACCAGGACAGACCAATAGCAATCAGCCCCAGCATTTT.

V and J are TRBV10-3 and TRBJ2-3, with 9 bases lining up with TRBD1. Germline V gene data show CDR1 as ENHRY and CDR2 as SYGVKD. This CDR3 contains 14 residues. Trimming took 7 bases from V and 4 from J; bases not matched to a gene: 6. The CDR3 sequence: CAITRDRVADTQYF. The CDR3 DNA follows: TGTGCCATCACGCGGGACAGGGTGGCAGATACGCAGTATTTT.

The chain employs TRBV29-1 and TRBJ1-1, with D tentatively TRBD1 (6 bases). The CDR3 consists of 12 residues. V was trimmed by 3 bases and J by 4 bases, leaving 9 bases between them. CDR1 is SQVTM, CDR2 ANQGSEA, per germline. The CDR3 nucleotides are TGCAGCGTTGACAGGGGAGTCACTGAAGCTTTCTTT. It translates to CSVDRGVTEAFF.

The chain links TRBV6-5 to TRBJ2-5, with 9 nucleotides matching TRBD1. The end of the DNA aligns better with TRBJ2-7, so the J call may be wrong. The germline CDR1 and CDR2 sequences are MNHEY and SVGAGI. The CDR3 spans 15 residues. The CDR3 reads CASSPGQGGTYEQYF. The DNA for the CDR3 is TGTGCCAGCAGTCCGGGACAGGGAGGGACCTACGAGCAGTACTTC.

The V and J genes are TRBV7-2 and TRBJ2-3; 10 bases map to TRBD2. V was clipped by 5 bases and J by 0 bases; unmatched bases: 8. Germline values: CDR1 SGHTA, CDR2 FQGNSA. The CDR3 extends over 17 amino acids. CDR3 in DNA: TGTGCCAGCAGCGTAAAAGGACTAGCGGATAGCACAGATACGCAGTATTTT. It is translated as CASSVKGLADSTDTQYF.

The J gene is TRBJ1-4, the V gene TRBV28; no firm D call. CDR1 MDHEN and CDR2 SYDVKM come from the germline V gene. The CDR3 loop spans 13 amino acids. Trimming shortened V by 6 bases and J by 7 bases, and 12 bases separated the two germline ends. This CDR3 is CASSSELREKLFF. The CDR3 coding sequence is TGTGCCAGCAGCAGTGAGTTACGTGAAAAACTGTTTTTT.

This clone was recorded once. V usage is TRBV7-2 and J usage is TRBJ2-2; D gene ambiguous. Looked up from germline, CDR1 is SGHTA and CDR2 is FQGNSA. This CDR3 contains 14 residues. Trimming stripped 5 bases from V and 6 bases from J, with 13 bases between. This chain's CDR3 is CASSKTSLPGELFF. The CDR3 nucleotides are TGTGCCAGCAGCAAGACAAGTCTGCCCGGGGAGCTGTTTTTT.

The V call is TRBV9, the J call TRBJ2-1, with D hard to call. CDR1 SGDLS and CDR2 YYNGEE come from the germline V gene. The CDR3 has 12 residues. V dropped 1 base and J dropped 6 bases, with 5 bases sitting between them. Written as DNA, the CDR3 is TGTGCCAGCAGCGTACCCAGCAATGAGCAGTTCTTC. It encodes CASSVPSNEQFF. Based on the CDR3 plus reference TRBV9 and TRBJ2-1, the full variable domain is DSGVTQTPKHLITATGQRVTLRCSPRSGDLSVYWYQQSLDQGLQFLIQYYNGEERAKGNILERFSAQQFPDLHSELNLSSLELGDSALYFCASSVPSNEQFFGPGTRLTVL.

The J gene is TRBJ2-7, the V gene TRBV5-1, with D unclear. Germline values: CDR1 SGHRS, CDR2 YFSETQ. CDR3 length: 14 amino acids. Trimming took 0 bases from V and 0 from J, leaving 7 bases between them. The CDR3 loop is CASSLGMSSYEQYF. CDR3 sequence (DNA): TGCGCCAGCAGCTTGGGAATGAGCTCCTACGAGCAGTACTTC.

The chain combines TRBV7-6 with TRBJ2-5; TRBD2 matches at 10 bases. Germline V lookup: CDR1 SGHVS, CDR2 FNYEAQ. The CDR3 is 15 amino acids. V was clipped by 4 bases and J by 1 base; unmatched bases: 3. The CDR3 here is CASSSLAGSQETQYF. The CDR3 DNA follows: TGTGCCAGCAGCTCACTAGCGGGGAGCCAAGAGACCCAGTACTTC.

This clone was observed a single time. The chain employs TRBV7-9 and TRBJ1-1; TRBD1 might be the D (5 bases). V dropped 5 bases and J dropped 7 bases, with 20 bases sitting between them. The CDR3 spans 15 residues. Germline CDR1 reads SEHNR; CDR2 reads FQNEAQ (reference sequence). The CDR3 region is CASSPGLGLGDEAFF. The CDR3 DNA is TGTGCCAGCAGCCCAGGTTTGGGGTTGGGGGATGAAGCTTTCTTT.